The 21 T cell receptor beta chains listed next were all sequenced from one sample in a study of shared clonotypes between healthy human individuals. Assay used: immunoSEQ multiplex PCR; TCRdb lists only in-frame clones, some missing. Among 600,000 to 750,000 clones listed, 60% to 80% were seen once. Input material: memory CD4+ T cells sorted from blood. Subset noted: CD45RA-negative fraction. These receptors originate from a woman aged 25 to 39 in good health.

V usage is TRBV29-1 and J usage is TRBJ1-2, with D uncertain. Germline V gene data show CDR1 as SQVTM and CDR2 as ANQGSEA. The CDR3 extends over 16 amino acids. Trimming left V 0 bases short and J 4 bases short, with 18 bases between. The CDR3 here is CSVEDLLGGGIYGYTF. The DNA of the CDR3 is TGCAGCGTTGAAGATCTTCTCGGTGGAGGGATCTATGGCTACACCTTC.

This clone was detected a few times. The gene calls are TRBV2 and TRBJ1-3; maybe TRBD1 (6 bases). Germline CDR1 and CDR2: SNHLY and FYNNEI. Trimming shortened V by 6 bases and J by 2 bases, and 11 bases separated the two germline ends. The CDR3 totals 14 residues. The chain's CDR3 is CASRLGGPGNTIYF. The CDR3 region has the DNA TGTGCCAGCAGATTAGGGGGACCTGGAAACACCATATATTTT.

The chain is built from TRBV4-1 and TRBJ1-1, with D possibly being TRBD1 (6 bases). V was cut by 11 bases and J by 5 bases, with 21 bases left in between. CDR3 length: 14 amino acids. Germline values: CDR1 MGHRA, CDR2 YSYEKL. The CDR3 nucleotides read TGCGCCCAGAAATACCGGGGGCAACGGACTGAAGCTTTCTTT. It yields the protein CAQKYRGQRTEAFF.

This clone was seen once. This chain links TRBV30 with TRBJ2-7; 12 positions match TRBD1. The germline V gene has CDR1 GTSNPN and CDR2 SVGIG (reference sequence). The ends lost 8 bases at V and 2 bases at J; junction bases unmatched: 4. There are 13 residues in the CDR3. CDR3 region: CAGTGGKTYEQYF. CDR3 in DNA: TGTGCCGGGACAGGGGGCAAGACCTACGAGCAGTACTTC. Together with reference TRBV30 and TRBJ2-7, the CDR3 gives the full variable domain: SQTIHQWPATLVQPVGSPLSLECTVEGTSNPNLYWYRQAAGRGLQLLFYSVGIGQISSEVPQNLSASRPQDRQFILSSKKLLLSDSGFYLCAGTGGKTYEQYFGPGTRLTVT.

For the CDR3, the DNA is TGTGCCAGCAGGCGTAGCCGGACGAGCAATCAGCCCCAGCATTTT. Protein sequence: CASRRSRTSNQPQHF. The chain couples TRBV6-5 to TRBJ1-5; D uncertain. V lost 6 bases to trimming and J lost 1 base, with 13 bases between them. CDR1 is MNHEY and CDR2 is SVGAGI in the germline V gene. This CDR3 is built from 15 residues.

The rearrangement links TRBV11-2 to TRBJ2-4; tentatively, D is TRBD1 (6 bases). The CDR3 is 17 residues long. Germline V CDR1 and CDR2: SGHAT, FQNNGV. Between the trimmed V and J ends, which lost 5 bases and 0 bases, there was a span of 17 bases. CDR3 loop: CASSNRQEHLAKNIQYF. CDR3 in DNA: TGTGCCAGCAGCAACCGACAGGAACACCTAGCCAAAAACATTCAGTACTTC.

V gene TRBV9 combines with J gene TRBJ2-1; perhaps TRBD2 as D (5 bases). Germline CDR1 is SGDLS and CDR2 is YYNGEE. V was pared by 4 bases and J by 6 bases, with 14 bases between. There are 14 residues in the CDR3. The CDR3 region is CASSPRVVTNEQFF. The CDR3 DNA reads TGTGCCAGCAGCCCGAGGGTAGTCACCAATGAGCAGTTCTTC.

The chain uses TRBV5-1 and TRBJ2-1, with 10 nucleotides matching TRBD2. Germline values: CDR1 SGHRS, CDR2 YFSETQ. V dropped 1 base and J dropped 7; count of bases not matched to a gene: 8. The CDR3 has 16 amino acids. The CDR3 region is CASSLTPAGGENEQFF. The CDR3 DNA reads TGCGCCAGCAGCTTGACCCCAGCGGGAGGGGAAAATGAGCAGTTCTTC.

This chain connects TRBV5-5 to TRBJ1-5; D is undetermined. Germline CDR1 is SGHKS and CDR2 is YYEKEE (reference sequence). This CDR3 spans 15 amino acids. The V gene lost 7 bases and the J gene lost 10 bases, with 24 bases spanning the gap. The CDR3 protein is CASAIQPGQVLPQHF. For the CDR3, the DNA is TGTGCCAGCGCGATTCAACCCGGCCAGGTTCTTCCCCAGCATTTT.

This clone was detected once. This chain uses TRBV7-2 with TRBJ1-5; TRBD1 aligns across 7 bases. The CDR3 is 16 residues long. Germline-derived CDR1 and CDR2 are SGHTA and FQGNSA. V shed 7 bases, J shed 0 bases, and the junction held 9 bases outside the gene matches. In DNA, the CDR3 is TGTGCCAGCACCGTGGGCAGGGGGAGTAGCAATCAGCCCCAGCATTTT. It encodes CASTVGRGSSNQPQHF.

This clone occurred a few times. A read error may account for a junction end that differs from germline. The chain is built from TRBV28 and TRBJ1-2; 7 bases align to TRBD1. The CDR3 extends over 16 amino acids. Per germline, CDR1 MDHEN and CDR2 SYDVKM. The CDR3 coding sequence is TGTGCCAGCAGTTTTTCATCGGGACAGATAAACCGGTTGCCCTTCTTC. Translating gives CASSFSSGQINRLPFF.

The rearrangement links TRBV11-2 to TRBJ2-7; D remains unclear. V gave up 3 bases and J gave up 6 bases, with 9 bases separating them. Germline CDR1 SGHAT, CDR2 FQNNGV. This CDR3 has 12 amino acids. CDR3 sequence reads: CASSFEFLEQYF. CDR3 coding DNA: TGTGCCAGCAGCTTTGAATTCCTCGAGCAGTACTTC.

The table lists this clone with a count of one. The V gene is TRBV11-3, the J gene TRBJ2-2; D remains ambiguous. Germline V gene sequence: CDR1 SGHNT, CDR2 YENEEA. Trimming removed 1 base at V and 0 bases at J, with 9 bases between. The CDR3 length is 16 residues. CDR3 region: CASSLVGQANTGELFF. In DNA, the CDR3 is TGTGCCAGCAGCTTAGTCGGCCAAGCGAACACCGGGGAGCTGTTTTTT.

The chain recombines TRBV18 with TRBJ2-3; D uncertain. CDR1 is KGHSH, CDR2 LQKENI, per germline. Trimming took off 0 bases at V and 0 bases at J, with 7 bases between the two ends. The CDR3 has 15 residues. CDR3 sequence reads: CASSPPASSTDTQYF. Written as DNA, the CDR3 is TGTGCCAGCTCACCACCCGCCAGCAGCACAGATACGCAGTATTTT.

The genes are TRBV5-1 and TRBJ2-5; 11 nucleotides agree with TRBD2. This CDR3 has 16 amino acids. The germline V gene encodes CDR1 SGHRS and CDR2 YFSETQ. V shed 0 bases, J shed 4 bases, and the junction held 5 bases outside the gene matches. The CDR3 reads CASSLATSGSGETQYF. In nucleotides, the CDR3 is TGCGCCAGCAGCTTGGCTACTAGCGGGAGTGGAGAGACCCAGTACTTC.

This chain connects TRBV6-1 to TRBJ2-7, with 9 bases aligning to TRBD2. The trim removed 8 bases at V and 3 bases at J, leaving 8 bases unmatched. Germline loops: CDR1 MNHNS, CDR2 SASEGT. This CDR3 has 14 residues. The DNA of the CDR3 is TGTGCCAGCGCGACTAGCGGACTGATCTACGAGCAGTACTTC. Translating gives CASATSGLIYEQYF.

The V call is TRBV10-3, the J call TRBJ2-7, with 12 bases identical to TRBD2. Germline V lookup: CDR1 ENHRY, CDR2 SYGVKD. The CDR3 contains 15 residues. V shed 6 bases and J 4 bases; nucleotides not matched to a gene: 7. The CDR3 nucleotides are TGTGCCATCAGGGATACAGGACTAGCGGGATACGAGCAGTACTTC. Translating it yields CAIRDTGLAGYEQYF.

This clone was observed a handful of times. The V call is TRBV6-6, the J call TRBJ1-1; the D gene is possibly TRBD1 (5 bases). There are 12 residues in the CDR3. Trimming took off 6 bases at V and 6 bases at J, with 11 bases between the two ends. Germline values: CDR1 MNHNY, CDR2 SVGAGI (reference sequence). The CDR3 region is CASRHQGAEAFF. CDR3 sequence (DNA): TGTGCCAGCAGGCATCAGGGAGCTGAAGCTTTCTTT.

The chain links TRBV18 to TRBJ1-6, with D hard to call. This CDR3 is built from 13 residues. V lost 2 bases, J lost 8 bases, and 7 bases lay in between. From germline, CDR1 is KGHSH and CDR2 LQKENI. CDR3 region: CASSPTSYSPLHF. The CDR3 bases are TGTGCCAGCTCACCAACGAGTTATTCACCCCTCCACTTT.

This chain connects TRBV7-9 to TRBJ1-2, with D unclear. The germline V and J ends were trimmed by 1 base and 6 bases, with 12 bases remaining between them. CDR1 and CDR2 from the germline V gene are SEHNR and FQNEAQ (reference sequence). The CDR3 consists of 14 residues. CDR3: CASSLEGALDGYTF. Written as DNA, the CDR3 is TGTGCCAGCAGCTTAGAGGGCGCTCTGGATGGCTACACCTTC. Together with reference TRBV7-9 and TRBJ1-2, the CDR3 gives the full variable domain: DTGVSQNPRHKITKRGQNVTFRCDPISEHNRLYWYRQTLGQGPEFLTYFQNEAQLEKSRLLSDRFSAERPKGSFSTLEIQRTEQGDSAMYLCASSLEGALDGYTFGSGTRLTVV.

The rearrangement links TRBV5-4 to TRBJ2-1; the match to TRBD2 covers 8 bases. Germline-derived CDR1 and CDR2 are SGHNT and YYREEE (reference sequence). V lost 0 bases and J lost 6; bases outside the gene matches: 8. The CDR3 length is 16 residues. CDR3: CASSLGQRESGNEQFF. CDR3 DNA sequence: TGTGCCAGCAGCTTGGGGCAGCGGGAGTCGGGCAATGAGCAGTTCTTC.